This T cell receptor beta chain was documented in a study of post-analysis software for immune sequencing data. General study findings and limits: People with multiple sclerosis had a significantly lower normalized Chao1 diversity than controls did. Samples made in the same batch grouped tightly together by F measure.

Tagging with unique molecular identifiers was a feature of the TCR beta cDNA libraries. TCRdb ran MiXCR on the PCR reads and lists one entry per CDR3 protein. The profile shows around 160,000 distinct CDR3 sequences, around 36% of them singletons. The CDR3 sequence is 15 residues long. CDR1 is MNHEY, CDR2 SVGAGI, per germline. V was shortened by 4 bases and J by 0 bases, with 13 bases between the two germline ends. On this clonotype: The antigen remains unidentified.

This TCR was recovered from a girl aged 5 to 17 with multiple sclerosis. Sequences were derived from blood, sampled after autologous hematopoietic stem cell transplantation. V is TRBV6-5 and J is TRBJ2-7, with a possible D match to TRBD2 (5 bases). The CDR3 region is CASSSRTGSSYEQYF. The CDR3 nucleotides are TGTGCCAGCAGTTCGAGGACTGGAAGCTCCTACGAGCAGTACTTC.